The clone carrying this T cell receptor (beta chain) came up once. The antigen remains unidentified. Other DNA sequences in the same sample also yield this CDR3. The assay was immunoSEQ multiplex PCR, and TCRdb's table has in-frame clones only and misses some. This table holds roughly 200,000 clones, roughly 91% found once. This record belongs to a study of T cell responses to AZD1222 COVID-19 vaccine. The germline V gene encodes CDR1 SGHRS and CDR2 YFSETQ. The CDR3 has 13 amino acids. J was trimmed by 5 bases and V by 0 bases; bases with no gene match: 1. Study-wide points: Among vaccine-associated CD4 TCRs, coverage spanned spike, with dominance at 160-218 and 743-854. Baseline seropositivity characterized only six AZD1222 recipients.

The rearrangement uses TRBV5-1 and TRBJ2-5, with 7 positions matching TRBD2. The TCR originated in an adult in good health. Here the sequenced sample was peripheral blood, taken on day 0 of MenACWY control vaccination. The CDR3 loop is CASSLGGGETQYF. In DNA form, the CDR3 reads TGCGCCAGCAGCTTGGGCGGGGGTGAGACCCAGTACTTC.